The rows below give T cell receptor beta chains drawn from one sample of a study of blood T cell repertoires in COVID-19. Method: immunoSEQ multiplex PCR; TCRdb's copy keeps in-frame clones and lacks some. The table lists approximately 110,000 clones, around 83% of them singletons. Sequencing was carried out using peripheral blood. These receptors originate from a woman of 80 years or more with active or convalescent COVID-19. CDR3s include the opening cysteine and the closing phenylalanine or tryptophan. The D gene is left open where the match is weak. Not all rows give a size; the values are once, few, many and, for expanded clones, a class.

CASSAQQGSNYGYTF | TGTGCCAGTAGTGCCCAACAGGGTTCGAACTATGGCTACACCTTC | . | TRBJ1-2 | TRBV19 | once
CAISEPGQGLLDTQYF | TGTGCCATCAGTGAGCCAGGACAGGGCTTGCTAGATACGCAGTATTTT | TRBD1 | TRBJ2-3 | TRBV10-3 | few
CASSFGPGDSAGKNIQYF | . | . | TRBJ2-4 | TRBV28 | .
CASSLTGRVYEQYF | TGTGCCAGCAGCCTTACAGGGCGCGTCTACGAGCAGTACTTC | . | TRBJ2-7 | TRBV5-6 | .
CAWSRGTRIHPGELFF | TGTGCCTGGAGTCGGGGGACTAGAATACACCCCGGGGAGCTGTTTTTT | TRBD2 | TRBJ2-2 | TRBV30 | .
CASSIRSGQHYEQYF | TGTGCCAGTAGTATAAGGTCAGGACAGCACTACGAGCAGTACTTC | . | TRBJ2-7 | TRBV19 | .
CASTQIGLALNTGELFF | TGTGCCAGCACCCAGATAGGACTAGCGCTAAACACCGGGGAGCTGTTTTTT | TRBD2 | TRBJ2-2 | TRBV27 | .
CASSFRLAAGDTQYF | TGTGCCAGCAGCTTCCGGCTAGCAGCAGGAGATACGCAGTATTTT | . | TRBJ2-3 | TRBV7-8 | .
CASGLTGGFSGELFF | TGTGCCAGCGGTCTGACAGGGGGATTTTCCGGGGAGCTGTTTTTT | TRBD1 | TRBJ2-2 | TRBV27 | .
CASSPGAGYEQYF | TGTGCCAGCAGCCCAGGGGCGGGCTACGAGCAGTACTTC | . | TRBJ2-7 | TRBV27 | .
CASVGLAGTDTQYF | TGTGCCAGCGTAGGACTAGCGGGCACAGATACGCAGTATTTT | TRBD2 | TRBJ2-3 | TRBV6-5 | .
CASRQGPDTQYF | TGTGCCAGCAGACAGGGACCAGATACGCAGTATTTT | . | TRBJ2-3 | TRBV7-9 | .
CASGQGARPQHF | TGTGCCAGCGGACAGGGGGCTCGGCCCCAGCATTTT | TRBD1 | TRBJ1-5 | TRBV28 | .
CASSPRDRVGELSNGYTF | TGTGCCAGCAGCCCGAGGGACAGGGTTGGGGAACTATCGAATGGCTACACCTTC | TRBD1 | TRBJ1-2 | TRBV4-2 | .
CASSLQGGNQPQHF | TGCGCCAGCAGCCTACAGGGTGGGAATCAGCCCCAGCATTTT | . | TRBJ1-5 | TRBV4-1 | few
CASSVGAGGYEQYF | TGTGCCAGCAGCGTGGGGGCGGGAGGCTACGAGCAGTACTTC | TRBD2 | TRBJ2-7 | TRBV9 | .
CASTPSLVTYNEQFF | TGTGCCAGCACCCCGTCACTTGTAACCTACAATGAGCAGTTCTTC | . | TRBJ2-1 | TRBV7-2 | .
CATSSRQGNQPQHF | TGTGCCACCAGCTCCCGACAGGGAAATCAGCCCCAGCATTTT | TRBD1 | TRBJ1-5 | TRBV15 | .
CASNRDRGAFF | TGTGCCAGCAACAGGGACAGGGGAGCTTTCTTT | TRBD1 | TRBJ1-1 | TRBV2 | .
CASSVGLAGSETQYF | TGTGCCAGCAGCGTAGGACTAGCGGGAAGTGAGACCCAGTACTTC | TRBD2 | TRBJ2-5 | TRBV9 | .
CASSYSPGTGSDEAFF | TGTGCCAGCAGTTACTCGCCCGGGACAGGGTCGGATGAAGCTTTCTTT | TRBD1 | TRBJ1-1 | TRBV6-5 | .
CAIREGPNYGYTF | TGTGCCATCCGGGAGGGACCTAACTATGGCTACACCTTC | . | TRBJ1-2 | TRBV10-3 | .
CASSLRYGYTF | TGTGCCAGCAGCTTACGCTATGGCTACACCTTC | . | TRBJ1-2 | TRBV7-2 | .
CASRKTDLQDRNF | TGTGCCAGCAGAAAAACGGACTTGCAGGATCGGAATTTT | . | TRBJ2-3 | TRBV21-1 | .
CASTRRRNQPQHF | TGTGCCAGCACACGGAGGCGCAATCAGCCCCAGCATTTT | . | TRBJ1-5 | TRBV28 | .
CASSLVWQGDEKLFF | TGTGCCAGCAGCTTAGTTTGGCAGGGCGATGAAAAACTGTTTTTT | . | TRBJ1-4 | TRBV11-2 | .
CASRTVYNEQFF | TGTGCCAGCCGGACAGTCTACAATGAGCAGTTCTTC | . | TRBJ2-1 | TRBV3-1/TRBV3-2 | .
CASYGTSGGNEQFF | TGTGCCAGCTACGGGACTAGCGGGGGGAATGAGCAGTTCTTC | TRBD2 | TRBJ2-1 | TRBV6-5 | many
CASRKPGLAGVLSSYNEQFF | TGCGCCAGCAGGAAACCGGGACTAGCGGGAGTCCTTAGCTCCTACAATGAGCAGTTCTTC | TRBD2 | TRBJ2-1 | TRBV10-2 | .
CASSPSPGTANEKLFF | TGTGCCAGCAGTCCCTCCCCCGGGACAGCTAATGAAAAACTGTTTTTT | TRBD1 | TRBJ1-4 | TRBV9 | .
CASSGASGRDTQYF | TGTGCCAGCAGCGGCGCTAGCGGGAGGGATACCCAGTACTTC | TRBD2 | TRBJ2-5 | TRBV9 | .
CASSITGETQYF | TGTGCCAGTAGTATAACCGGAGAGACCCAGTACTTC | . | TRBJ2-5 | TRBV19 | .
CASSGDMYSNQPQHF | TGCGCCAGCAGTGGAGATATGTATAGCAATCAGCCCCAGCATTTT | . | TRBJ1-5 | TRBV10-2 | .
CASRGTSGATYEQYF | TGCGCCAGCAGGGGTACTAGCGGGGCGACCTACGAGCAGTACTTC | TRBD2 | TRBJ2-7 | TRBV5-1 | .
CASKRGDISEKLFF | TGTGCCAGCAAACGGGGGGATATTAGTGAAAAACTGTTTTTT | . | TRBJ1-4 | TRBV5-8 | .
CASSSGTGGNYGYTF | TGTGCCAGCAGCTCGGGGACAGGGGGTAACTATGGCTACACCTTC | TRBD1 | TRBJ1-2 | TRBV7-3 | .
CASSLRSRNTGELFF | TGTGCCAGCAGCTTACGTAGTAGGAACACCGGGGAGCTGTTTTTT | . | TRBJ2-2 | TRBV7-8 | .
CASSPFPYGYTF | TGTGCCAGCAGTCCATTCCCCTATGGCTACACCTTC | . | TRBJ1-2 | TRBV6-5 | .
CASTREGRGDTQYF | TGTGCCAGCACGAGGGAGGGCCGTGGAGATACGCAGTATTTT | TRBD2 | TRBJ2-3 | TRBV6-5 | .
CASSLGTGDEQYF | TGCGCCAGCAGCTTGGGAACAGGGGATGAGCAGTACTTC | TRBD1 | TRBJ2-7 | TRBV5-1 | .
CASSPRAGYTGELFF | TGTGCCAGCAGCCCCAGAGCGGGATACACCGGGGAGCTGTTTTTT | TRBD2 | TRBJ2-2 | TRBV3-1/TRBV3-2 | .
CASSSRLAGGKEQYF | TGTGCCAGCAGTTCCCGACTAGCGGGGGGTAAGGAGCAGTACTTC | TRBD2 | TRBJ2-7 | TRBV27 | .
CASSPTAPRGGLLDTQYF | TGTGCCAGCAGTCCTACCGCTCCAAGGGGGGGCCTATTAGATACGCAGTATTTT | . | TRBJ2-3 | TRBV27 | .
CSASFVAGINEKLFF | TGCAGTGCTAGTTTCGTGGCAGGGATTAATGAAAAACTGTTTTTT | . | TRBJ1-4 | TRBV20-1 | .
CASSQLLARVTYEQYF | TGTGCCAGCAGCCAACTACTAGCGAGAGTCACCTACGAGCAGTACTTC | TRBD2 | TRBJ2-7 | TRBV4-2 | .
CAISEGTSGYNEQFF | TGTGCCATCAGTGAAGGGACTAGCGGCTACAATGAGCAGTTCTTC | TRBD2 | TRBJ2-1 | TRBV10-3 | .